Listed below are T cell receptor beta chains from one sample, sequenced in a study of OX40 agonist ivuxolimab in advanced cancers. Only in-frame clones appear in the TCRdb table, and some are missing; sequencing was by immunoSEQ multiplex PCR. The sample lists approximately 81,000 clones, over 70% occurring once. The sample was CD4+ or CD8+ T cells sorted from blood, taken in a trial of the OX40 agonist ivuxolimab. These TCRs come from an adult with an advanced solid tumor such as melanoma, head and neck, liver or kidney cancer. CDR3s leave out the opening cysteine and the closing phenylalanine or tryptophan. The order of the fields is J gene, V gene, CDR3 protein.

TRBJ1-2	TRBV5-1	ASSPDRVPHGYT
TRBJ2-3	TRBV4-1	ASSQDQGEASTDTQY
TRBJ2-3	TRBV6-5	ASSYSLAGATDTQY
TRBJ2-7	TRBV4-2	ASSLHSGSSYEQY
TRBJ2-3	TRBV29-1	SAASTGESTDTQY
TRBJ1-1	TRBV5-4	ASSLADRANTEAF
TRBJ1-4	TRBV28	ASIKGFATNEKLF
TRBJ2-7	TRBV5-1	ASSSGQGASEQY
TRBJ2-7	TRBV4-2	ASSQDRDRESLRYEQY
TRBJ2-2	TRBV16	ASSQGSNTGELF
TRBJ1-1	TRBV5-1	ASSVRDSRAF
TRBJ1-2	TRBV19	ASNQSPGIDGYT
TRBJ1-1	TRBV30	AWSVIETQAGQRAF
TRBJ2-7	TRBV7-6	ASSRGAAGDPNREQY
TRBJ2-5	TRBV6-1	ASSEIPGTGGRTQY